This entry features one T cell receptor beta chain sequence. The target antigen is unknown. One entry per CDR3 protein results from TCRdb running MiXCR on the RT-PCR reads. The sample carries approximately 530,000 distinct CDR3 sequences, around 13% recorded once. The record originates from a study of response to subunit inactivated influenza vaccine. Notes on the study in general: Researchers suggested that each seasonal influenza vaccination recruits few new T cells.

The germline V gene has CDR1 DFQATT and CDR2 SNEGSKA (reference sequence). The CDR3 runs 14 residues. The V and J ends lost 3 bases and 1 base respectively, with 13 bases between them. The starting material was PBMCs from blood, obtained roughly 45 days after vaccination. This chain joins TRBV20-1 and TRBJ2-7, with D possibly TRBD2 on 6 matching bases. The receptor's source is a man between 50 and 59 years old who received an inactivated influenza vaccine. CDR3 residues: CSASSAGISYEQYF. In DNA, the CDR3 is TGCAGTGCTAGCTCCGCGGGAATATCCTACGAGCAGTACTTC.